Shown below are 26 T cell receptor beta chains from a single sample sequenced in a study of PD-L1 blockade in urothelial cancer. Sequencing was performed with immunoSEQ multiplex PCR; in TCRdb, only in-frame clones are kept and a portion is missing. The table shows tens of thousands of clones, with 90% occurring only once. The specimen comprised PBMCs, sampled around atezolizumab (anti-PD-L1) treatment. These receptors all stem from a man in his 60s with urothelial cancer.

The V gene is TRBV6-5, the J gene TRBJ1-4; D remains ambiguous. The length of the CDR3 is 13 residues. V dropped 8 bases and J dropped 6 bases, with 13 bases sitting between them. Germline assignment: CDR1 MNHEY and CDR2 SVGAGI. CDR3 sequence reads: CASGPKGDEKLFF. DNA of the CDR3: TGTGCCAGCGGTCCTAAGGGAGATGAAAAACTGTTTTTT.

V gene TRBV21-1 combines with J gene TRBJ1-1; TRBD1 is the table's D call and was not checked against the DNA. TRBV21-1 is marked as a pseudogene. CDR3 size: 15 residues. The CDR3 loop is CASSYSGTVNTEAFF. The CDR3 region has the DNA TGTGCCAGCAGCTACTCGGGGACAGTGAACACTGAAGCTTTCTTT.

The rearrangement links TRBV25-1 to TRBJ1-5, with 7 bases matching TRBD1. The CDR3 length is 15 residues. CDR1 and CDR2 from the germline V gene are MGHDK and SYGVNS. The J segment lost 6 bases and the V segment lost 4 bases, leaving 9 bases of the junction unmatched. CDR3 sequence: CASSAGKGAIQPQHF. The CDR3 DNA sequence: TGTGCCAGCAGTGCGGGGAAGGGGGCGATTCAGCCCCAGCATTTT.

J is TRBJ2-7 and V is TRBV15, with D maybe TRBD1 (6 bases). Germline V lookup: CDR1 LNHNV, CDR2 YYDKDF (reference sequence). The CDR3 runs 15 residues. V gave up 0 bases and J gave up 7 bases, with 16 bases separating them. CDR3 bases: TGTGCCACCAGCAGAGAGCGGACAGTCTCAGGGGAGCAGTACTTC. This sequence encodes CATSRERTVSGEQYF.

This rearrangement joins TRBV5-1 to TRBJ2-5, with TRBD1 matching over 9 bases. Germline V gene lookup returns CDR1 SGHRS and CDR2 YFSETQ. The CDR3 extends over 15 amino acids. The V gene end was trimmed by 0 bases and the J gene end by 5 bases; junction bases not matched to a gene: 5. The CDR3 sequence: CASSLATGGVETQYF. The CDR3 DNA reads as TGCGCCAGCAGCTTGGCAACAGGGGGCGTCGAGACCCAGTACTTC.

The chain couples TRBV23-1 to TRBJ1-3; 10 nucleotides match TRBD1. TRBV23-1 is assigned to the ORF class and has an uncertain function. Trimming took 7 bases from V and 3 from J; bases not matched to a gene: 6. The CDR3 is made up of 15 amino acids. This chain's CDR3 is CASKPRTGGGNTIYF. In nucleotides, the CDR3 is TGCGCCAGCAAACCTAGGACAGGGGGTGGAAACACCATATATTTT.

The rearrangement uses TRBV4-2 and TRBJ2-6, with D possibly matching TRBD2 (5 bases). CDR1 is LGHNA and CDR2 is YNFKEQ in the germline V gene. The V and J ends lost 0 bases and 3 bases respectively, with 15 bases between them. This CDR3 contains 18 residues. The CDR3 region is CASSQDPVRARGANVLTF. Here the CDR3 DNA reads TGTGCCAGCAGCCAAGATCCGGTGAGGGCGCGTGGGGCCAACGTCCTGACTTTC.

The genes are TRBV15 and TRBJ2-5; 9 bases match TRBD2. The CDR3 is made up of 15 amino acids. The germline V gene has CDR1 LNHNV and CDR2 YYDKDF (reference sequence). Losses at the gene ends were 8 bases for V and 5 bases for J; bases not matched to a gene: 12. CDR3 bases: TGTGCCACCTCCCTGGGTAGCGGGAGTGGGGAGACCCAGTACTTC. Translated: CATSLGSGSGETQYF.

A word on this clone: The same CDR3 also results from other DNA sequences found in this sample. This rearrangement joins TRBV29-1 to TRBJ1-1, with D perhaps TRBD1 (5 bases). Trimming took off 4 bases at V and 4 bases at J, with 7 bases between the two ends. This CDR3 has 11 residues. Germline CDR1 and CDR2: SQVTM and ANQGSEA. The CDR3 protein is CSVGGGTEAFF. CDR3 in DNA: TGCAGCGTTGGGGGGGGCACTGAAGCTTTCTTT.

The chain has TRBV6-1 and TRBJ2-3, with 14 bases lining up with TRBD2. V lost 5 bases to trimming and J lost 4 bases; unmatched junction nucleotides: 2. The V gene's germline CDR1 is MNHNS and CDR2 SASEGT. The CDR3 sequence is 15 residues long. CDR3 protein: CASSRLAGGADTQYF. CDR3 DNA sequence: TGTGCCAGCAGTAGACTAGCGGGAGGGGCAGATACGCAGTATTTT.

The chain has TRBV6-1 and TRBJ1-3; D gene unclear. The CDR3 extends over 14 amino acids. Germline CDR1 MNHNS, CDR2 SASEGT. Trimming cost V 4 bases and J 2 bases, with 9 bases left between them. The CDR3 sequence: CASSVVRAGNTIYF. In DNA, the CDR3 is TGTGCCAGCAGTGTTGTGAGGGCTGGAAACACCATATATTTT.

J is TRBJ2-1 and V is TRBV4-3; possibly TRBD2 for D (7 bases). CDR1 and CDR2 (germline): LGHNA, YSLEER. V was pared by 1 base and J by 7 bases, with 17 bases between. The CDR3 consists of 16 residues. This CDR3 is CASSQGEGGIINEQFF. The CDR3 nucleotides are TGCGCCAGCAGCCAAGGGGAGGGGGGCATAATAAATGAGCAGTTCTTC.

The chain combines TRBV2 with TRBJ2-3; D is unclear. V was cut by 7 bases and J by 7 bases, with 9 bases left in between. In germline, CDR1 is SNHLY, CDR2 FYNNEI. The CDR3 contains 11 residues. CDR3 nucleotide sequence: TGTGCCAGCACGCTAGTAAATACGCAGTATTTT. Residues: CASTLVNTQYF.

This clone has more than one count but fewer than ten. The genes are TRBV7-8 and TRBJ1-2; 7 positions agree with TRBD1. The CDR3 consists of 14 residues. V lost 5 bases and J lost 5; bases outside the gene matches: 8. Looked up from germline, CDR1 is SGHVS and CDR2 is FQNEAQ. Here the CDR3 DNA reads TGTGCCAGCAGCCCAGGGACAGCTCCGTATGGCTACACCTTC. Its protein product is CASSPGTAPYGYTF.

The chain combines TRBV4-3 with TRBJ2-3; TRBD2 agrees at 8 bases. The CDR3 consists of 16 residues. CDR1 and CDR2 (germline): LGHNA, YSLEER. Unmatched junction bases numbered 3, after V lost 1 base and J lost 0 bases. The CDR3 DNA is TGCGCCAGCAGCCAAGTACTAGCGGTTAGCACAGATACGCAGTATTTT. Its protein is CASSQVLAVSTDTQYF.

The chain carries TRBV6-5 and TRBJ2-7; no clear D. Germline V gene sequence: CDR1 MNHEY, CDR2 SVGAGI. CDR3 length: 12 residues. V was trimmed by 7 bases and J by 1 base, leaving 8 bases between them. CDR3 protein: CASMGLSYEQYF. CDR3 nucleotides: TGTGCCAGCATGGGCCTTTCCTACGAGCAGTACTTC.

This chain connects TRBV7-9 to TRBJ2-1; TRBD2 matches at 13 bases. J lost 6 bases, V lost 11 bases, and 7 bases had no gene match. Germline V gene lookup returns CDR1 SEHNR and CDR2 FQNEAQ (reference sequence). The CDR3 spans 14 residues. The CDR3 DNA is TGTGCCCTCGCGGGACTAGCGGGGAGCAATGAGCAGTTCTTC. This translates into CALAGLAGSNEQFF.

The rearrangement joins TRBV5-4 to TRBJ2-5; D is undetermined. V lost 1 base to trimming and J lost 2 bases, with 9 bases between them. Germline assignment: CDR1 SGHNT and CDR2 YYREEE (reference sequence). The CDR3 spans 14 residues. CDR3 residues: CASSLPRSQETQYF. DNA for the CDR3: TGTGCCAGCAGCTTGCCACGGAGTCAAGAGACCCAGTACTTC.

The chain joins TRBV28 to TRBJ1-3, with D possibly matching TRBD1 (5 bases). Trimming pared 7 bases from V and 5 bases from J, leaving 15 bases between. The V gene's germline CDR1 is MDHEN and CDR2 SYDVKM. CDR3 size: 14 residues. The CDR3 DNA reads TGTGCCAGCACCCTAGGGACTGCTAGAAACACCATATATTTT. Translating it yields CASTLGTARNTIYF.

The J gene is TRBJ2-1, the V gene TRBV7-2, with TRBD2 matching over 10 bases. V shed 1 base, J shed 16 bases, and the junction held 10 bases outside the gene matches. Germline-derived CDR1 and CDR2 are SGHTA and FQGNSA. CDR3 length: 14 residues. The CDR3 here is CASSLETGTSVSFF. CDR3 bases: TGTGCCAGCAGCTTAGAGACGGGGACTAGCGTTAGCTTCTTC.

The J gene is TRBJ2-3, the V gene TRBV19; 7 bases align to TRBD2. Germline CDR1 and CDR2: LNHDA and SQIVND (reference sequence). V was pared by 3 bases and J by 0 bases, with 6 bases of the junction left unmatched. The CDR3 runs 16 residues. As DNA, the CDR3 is TGTGCCAGTAGTATCGGGAGCGGGACTAGCACAGATACGCAGTATTTT. Amino acids: CASSIGSGTSTDTQYF.

In this sample, this clone turned up once. This chain links TRBV11-2 with TRBJ2-5; 8 nucleotides align to TRBD2. The junction had 1 base not matched to a gene; V was cut back by 0 bases and J by 4 bases. Germline values: CDR1 SGHAT, CDR2 FQNNGV. This CDR3 is 14 amino acids long. CDR3 in amino acids: CASSLERGGETQYF. CDR3 sequence (DNA): TGTGCCAGCAGCTTAGAACGGGGGGGAGAGACCCAGTACTTC.

The chain uses TRBV2 and TRBJ2-1; 8 bases fit TRBD2. Germline lookup yields CDR1 SNHLY and CDR2 FYNNEI. This CDR3 spans 13 amino acids. The V and J ends lost 10 bases and 6 bases, in that order; junction bases with no gene match: 8. The CDR3 spells CAILSGMSNEQFF. As DNA, the CDR3 is TGTGCCATCCTTAGCGGGATGAGCAATGAGCAGTTCTTC.

The V call is TRBV2, the J call TRBJ1-1; D is unclear. This CDR3 is built from 14 residues. Germline V gives CDR1 SNHLY, CDR2 FYNNEI. V lost 8 bases to trimming and J lost 0 bases, with 13 bases between them. The CDR3 coding sequence is TGTGCCAGCCACCTCAGTACCATGAACACTGAAGCTTTCTTT. It encodes CASHLSTMNTEAFF.

V usage is TRBV7-8 and J usage is TRBJ1-6; D may be TRBD1 (6 bases). The V end lost 4 bases, the J end lost 2 bases, and 21 bases lay between the germline ends. Germline V gives CDR1 SGHVS, CDR2 FQNEAQ. This CDR3 spans 19 amino acids. The CDR3 spells CASSSFRGIQGTYNSPLHF. In DNA, the CDR3 is TGTGCCAGCAGCTCGTTTCGAGGAATACAGGGCACCTATAATTCACCCCTCCACTTT.

The chain joins TRBV6-5 to TRBJ1-1; tentative D call: TRBD1 (5 bases). CDR1 is MNHEY and CDR2 is SVGAGI in the germline V gene. The CDR3 consists of 14 residues. V gave up 0 bases and J gave up 10 bases, with 15 bases separating them. The CDR3 reads CASSYSWADILAFF. The CDR3 DNA reads TGTGCCAGCAGTTACTCATGGGCGGACATTTTAGCTTTCTTT.